Listed below are T cell receptor beta chains from one sample, sequenced in a study of T-cell memory formation after mild COVID-19. TCRdb reanalysed the 5' RACE reads using MiXCR and keeps one entry per CDR3 protein. The top ten clones hold 20% to 25% of a sample with 350,000 to 500,000 distinct CDR3 sequences, under 20% of them seen once. The sequencing sample was made of PBMCs or a T cell subset sorted from them (not recorded which). The receptors shown here come from a man aged 18 to 30 who had mild COVID-19 (a few samples of this study predate the infection). Cell type and time point are not known. CDR3s include the opening cysteine and the closing phenylalanine or tryptophan. The D gene is left open where the match is weak. The listing skips clone size in some rows; elsewhere it reads once, few, many or a size class.

v_call,j_call,d_call,clone_size,cdr3_nt,cdr3_aa
TRBV11-2,TRBJ2-5,TRBD1,once,TGTGCCAGCAGCGAGGGGGCTAGAGACCAGGAGACCCAGTACTTC,CASSEGARDQETQYF
TRBV7-2,TRBJ2-3,TRBD2,few,TGTGCCAGCAGCTCCAAAACTAGCGGGGGAGCAGATACGCAGTATTTT,CASSSKTSGGADTQYF
TRBV7-3,TRBJ1-1,.,.,TGTGCCAGCAGCATGGGACATACGGACACTGAAGCTTTCTTT,CASSMGHTDTEAFF
TRBV7-2,TRBJ1-2,TRBD1,few,TGTGCCAGCAGCCCAAACCTTGGGACAGGGGGCGGCGGCTACACCTTC,CASSPNLGTGGGGYTF
TRBV7-2,TRBJ2-1,.,.,TGTGCCAGCATCTTAGCTTCATCAGGGTTTTCCTACTACAATGAGCAGTTCTTC,CASILASSGFSYYNEQFF
TRBV19,TRBJ1-2,.,few,TGTGCCAGCACCCGACAGCCCTATAACTATGGCTACACCTTC,CASTRQPYNYGYTF
TRBV4-1,TRBJ1-1,.,few,TGCGCCAGCAGCCAAGCGGGCATGAACACTGAAGCTTTCTTT,CASSQAGMNTEAFF
TRBV5-1,TRBJ2-6,TRBD1,.,TGCGCCAGCAGCTCAAGGACAGGGGGCAACTCTGGGGCCAACGTCCTGACTTTC,CASSSRTGGNSGANVLTF
TRBV7-2,TRBJ2-7,TRBD1,few,TGTGCCAGCAGCTTTCAGGGACAGGGACACTACGAGCAGTACTTC,CASSFQGQGHYEQYF
TRBV12-3/TRBV12-4,TRBJ1-1,.,.,TGTGCCAGCAGTTTGACCCCCGGGATAGCTTTCTTT,CASSLTPGIAFF
TRBV27,TRBJ1-5,.,many,TGTGCCAGCAGTTTTGGGGGGGGTAGCAATCAGCCCCAGCATTTT,CASSFGGGSNQPQHF
TRBV7-2,TRBJ2-7,.,.,TGTGCCAGCAGCTTAGGGGGGCAGGGTTGGGGTCGCGTCCACGAGCAGTACTTC,CASSLGGQGWGRVHEQYF
TRBV6-5,TRBJ2-3,TRBD2,few,TGTGCCAGCAGCCACTCGGGGGGGTCGGCGCAGTATTTT,CASSHSGGSAQYF
TRBV12-3/TRBV12-4,TRBJ2-6,TRBD2,many,TGTGCCAGCAGTTTCGCCGGCCGAGCGGGGATCTTTTCGGGGGCCAACGTCCTGACTTTC,CASSFAGRAGIFSGANVLTF
TRBV7-3,TRBJ2-1,.,.,TGTGCCAGCAGCATCCTTCCCAGCGGCAATGAGCAGTTCTTC,CASSILPSGNEQFF
TRBV20-1,TRBJ1-1,.,.,TGCAGTGCTAGAGACAGCCTCGAAATGAACACTGAAGCTTTCTTT,CSARDSLEMNTEAFF
TRBV9,TRBJ1-4,.,few,TGTGCCAGCAGCTTAACCGGGAGTAATGAAAAACTGTTTTTT,CASSLTGSNEKLFF
TRBV2,TRBJ2-3,TRBD2,few,TGTGCCAGCAGGGCGACTAGCTTGATTGGAGATACGCAGTATTTT,CASRATSLIGDTQYF
TRBV20-1,TRBJ2-1,.,.,TGCAGTGCTAGAGATCAGAGCGGGTTTGAGCAGTTCTTC,CSARDQSGFEQFF
TRBV24-1,TRBJ1-2,TRBD1,few,TGTGCCACCAGGATCGATTATACCGGGACAGAGACTAACTATGGCTACACCTTC,CATRIDYTGTETNYGYTF
TRBV7-9,TRBJ2-7,.,many,TGTGCCAGCAGCTCCGCCTACGAGCAGTACTTC,CASSSAYEQYF
TRBV4-3,TRBJ1-2,.,.,TGCGCCAGCAGCCAAGAACGTTGGGGCTACACCTTC,CASSQERWGYTF
TRBV29-1,TRBJ1-1,.,.,TGCAGCGCCGCAGGGCGTGAGGACACTGAAGCTTTCTTT,CSAAGREDTEAFF
TRBV20-1,TRBJ1-2,.,.,TGCAGTGCTAGAGAAGGGGTGAATGGAGGCTACACCTTC,CSAREGVNGGYTF
TRBV11-2,TRBJ1-1,.,.,TGTGCCAGCAGCTTATCGGGATGGACTGAAGCTTTCTTT,CASSLSGWTEAFF
TRBV24-1,TRBJ1-2,TRBD1,.,TGTGCCACCAGCGCCGGGACAGGCACTGTCGATGGCTACACCTTC,CATSAGTGTVDGYTF
TRBV4-2,TRBJ1-6,TRBD1,few,TGTGCCAGCAGCCAAGCGTGGACAGGCACAGATTCACCCCTCCACTTT,CASSQAWTGTDSPLHF
TRBV7-9,TRBJ1-5,.,few,TGTGCCAGCAGCTTAGCCCGGGAGGAACAGCCCCAGCATTTT,CASSLAREEQPQHF
TRBV5-1,TRBJ1-3,.,few,TGCGCCAGCAGTTACGGGGGATCGGGCTCTGGAAACACCATATATTTT,CASSYGGSGSGNTIYF
TRBV20-1,TRBJ2-5,TRBD2,.,TGCAGTGCTAGAGGGACTAGCGTAAACCAAGAGACCCAGTACTTC,CSARGTSVNQETQYF
TRBV7-9,TRBJ1-1,TRBD1,.,TGTGCCATCCGGGCGGGGACAGGGATCGGTGAAGCTTTCTTT,CAIRAGTGIGEAFF
TRBV5-1,TRBJ2-5,.,.,TGCGCCAGCAGCTCTACTCTCCACGAGACCCAGTACTTC,CASSSTLHETQYF
TRBV12-3/TRBV12-4,TRBJ2-2,.,few,TGTGCCAGCAGACGACTGCCGAACACCGGGGAGCTGTTTTTT,CASRRLPNTGELFF
TRBV27,TRBJ2-7,.,.,TGTGCCAGCAGGGGGGTAGTCTCCTACGAGCAGTACTTC,CASRGVVSYEQYF
TRBV25-1,TRBJ2-5,TRBD1,few,TGTGCCAGCAGTGAATATATTAGACAGGGGCAAGAGACCCAGTACTTC,CASSEYIRQGQETQYF
TRBV12-3/TRBV12-4,TRBJ2-3,.,many,TGTGCCAGCAGTGGGGTCGGGGGCCACACAGATACGCAGTATTTT,CASSGVGGHTDTQYF
TRBV10-3,TRBJ2-5,.,few,TGTGCCATCAGTGATCCGCGTCAGGGGGGTAAAGAGACCCAGTACTTC,CAISDPRQGGKETQYF
TRBV6-6,TRBJ1-5,.,.,TGTGCCAGCAGCGCCTTTCAGGTCTCTCAGCCCCAGCATTTT,CASSAFQVSQPQHF
TRBV19,TRBJ2-2,.,few,TGTGCCAGTAGTATCGGTTTCAGTTTCAACACCGGGGAGCTGTTTTTT,CASSIGFSFNTGELFF
TRBV9,TRBJ2-3,.,.,TGTGCCAGCAGCGTACTTGGGGGCTACACAGATACGCAGTATTTT,CASSVLGGYTDTQYF
TRBV7-9,TRBJ1-1,.,few,TGTGCCAGCAGCTTACTACAGGCCGGCGCTTTCTTT,CASSLLQAGAFF
TRBV10-3,TRBJ1-2,.,few,TGTGCCATCAGTGAGTCTACGGGGCCGAACTATGGCTACACCTTC,CAISESTGPNYGYTF
TRBV6-4,TRBJ1-1,.,.,TGTGCCAGCAGTGACGGGACTAGCGCTTTCTTT,CASSDGTSAFF
TRBV20-1,TRBJ1-5,TRBD1,.,TGCAGTGCTACCGGGGACAGGGGTGGGAATCAGCCCCAGCATTTT,CSATGDRGGNQPQHF
TRBV29-1,TRBJ1-1,TRBD1,few,TGCAGCGTTTTGGGACAGGGTCCAAACACTGAAGCTTTCTTT,CSVLGQGPNTEAFF
TRBV18,TRBJ2-4,TRBD1,.,TGTGCCAGCTCGGCGACAGGGGGGGACATTCAGTACTTC,CASSATGGDIQYF
TRBV29-1,TRBJ1-1,.,.,TGCAGCGTTCTACCGACCCTGGACAGAACGAACACTGAAGCTTTCTTT,CSVLPTLDRTNTEAFF
TRBV29-1,TRBJ2-7,.,.,TGCAGCGTGATCCATACACTATCCTACGAGCAGTACTTC,CSVIHTLSYEQYF
TRBV20-1,TRBJ2-1,TRBD2,many,TGCAGTGCTAGAGTCCTAGCGGGGGGTTCCTACAATGAGCAGTTCTTC,CSARVLAGGSYNEQFF
TRBV7-2,TRBJ1-1,TRBD1,.,TGTGCCAGCAGCTTAGAGGGGACAGTCGGCACTGAAGCTTTCTTT,CASSLEGTVGTEAFF
TRBV4-3,TRBJ2-5,.,many,TGCGCCAGCAGCCAATCCCGGGTTTCAGAGACCCAGTACTTC,CASSQSRVSETQYF
TRBV12-3/TRBV12-4,TRBJ2-3,TRBD2,.,TGTGCCAGCGGTAGGGGGACTAGCGGCTACAGCACAGATACGCAGTATTTT,CASGRGTSGYSTDTQYF
TRBV4-3,TRBJ1-1,.,many,TGCGCCAGCAGCCCGGGACAGAACACTGAAGCTTTCTTT,CASSPGQNTEAFF